This TCR beta chain was captured in a study of identical twins. Whole-study results and caveats: Conclusions rested on cross-sectional statistics rather than following the same donors. A partial confounding effect on zero-insertion analyses could come from invariant MAIT and iNKT cells.

This CDR3 spans 14 amino acids. Germline CDR1 is DFQATT and CDR2 is SNEGSKA (reference sequence). TCRdb ran MiXCR on the 5' RACE reads and lists one entry per CDR3 protein. In the table there are approximately 1.8 million distinct CDR3 sequences, around a third of which are singletons. A word on this clonotype: The antigen is not known. A read error may produce the germline difference seen at one junction end.

The V gene is TRBV20-1, the J gene TRBJ2-3; possible D gene TRBD1, 5 bases. The source of this sequence is a newborn girl in good health. The sequenced sample consisted of cord blood. CDR3 nucleotides: TGCAGTGGTAGACCCGGCAGGGGCACAGATACGCAGTATTTT. It specifies CSGRPGRGTDTQYF.